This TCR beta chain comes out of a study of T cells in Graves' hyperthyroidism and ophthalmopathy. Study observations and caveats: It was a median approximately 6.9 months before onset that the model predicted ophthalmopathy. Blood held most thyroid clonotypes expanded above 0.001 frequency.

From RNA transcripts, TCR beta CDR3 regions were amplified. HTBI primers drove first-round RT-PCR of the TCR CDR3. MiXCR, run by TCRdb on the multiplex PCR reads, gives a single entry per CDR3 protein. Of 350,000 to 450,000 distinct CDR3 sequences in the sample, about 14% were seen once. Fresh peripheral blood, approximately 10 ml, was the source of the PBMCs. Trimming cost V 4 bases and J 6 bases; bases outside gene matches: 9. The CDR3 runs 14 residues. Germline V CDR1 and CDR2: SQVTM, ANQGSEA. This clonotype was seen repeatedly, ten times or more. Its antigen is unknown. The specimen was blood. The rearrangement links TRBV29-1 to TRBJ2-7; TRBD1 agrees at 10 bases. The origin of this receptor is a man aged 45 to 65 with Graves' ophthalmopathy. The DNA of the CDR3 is TGCAGCGTTGCCCGCCGGGACAGGGGCTTCGAGCAGTACTTC. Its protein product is CSVARRDRGFEQYF.